The clone carrying this T cell receptor beta chain was detected only a few times. The data were taken from a study of blood T cells in healthy people across ages. Overall study context: Capturing about one barcoded beta molecule per two T cells was achieved by template switching.

Extracted total RNA amounted to at least 6 micrograms for each sample. Alongside a J-beta primer mix, a sample-barcoded 5' primer served in a second PCR lasting about 7 to 12 cycles. TCRdb called the 5' RACE reads again in MiXCR, with one record for every CDR3 protein. The sample lists 700,000 or so distinct CDR3 sequences, roughly 20% occurring once. Trimming pared 4 bases from V and 3 bases from J, leaving 3 bases between. The CDR3 is 12 residues long. Germline V CDR1 and CDR2: SGHDN, FVKESK. This receptor was identified in a man aged 70 or older in good health. V and J are TRBV14 and TRBJ2-2; D uncertain. What was sequenced was blood. CDR3 nucleotide sequence: TGTGCCAGCAGCCGCCACACCGGGGAGCTGTTTTTT. It yields the protein CASSRHTGELFF.